Below, 11 T cell receptor beta chains from the same sample are listed, as sequenced in a study of CD8 T cells in ankylosing spondylitis. Study-wide points: Blood from ankylosing spondylitis patients appeared to carry a characteristic eight-variant TCR beta motif.

Which antigens these TCRs recognize remains unknown. TCRdb re-derived calls from the 5' RACE reads in MiXCR, one entry per CDR3 protein. The table includes roughly 700,000 distinct CDR3 sequences, 15% to 20% detected once. The material sequenced was blood, either unsorted or a sorted T cell fraction (not recorded which). These receptors originate from a male donor with ankylosing spondylitis.

The J gene is TRBJ1-4, the V gene TRBV12-3 or TRBV12-4; 8 nucleotides match TRBD1. The trim removed 6 bases at V and 7 bases at J, leaving 10 bases unmatched. This CDR3 spans 15 amino acids. This chain's CDR3 is CASSPLTGAGEKLFF. The CDR3 region has the DNA TGTGCCAGCAGCCCCCTGACAGGGGCGGGTGAAAAACTGTTTTTT.

This clonotype showed up many times. The chain couples TRBV29-1 to TRBJ2-5; 10 nucleotides align to TRBD1. Germline V gives CDR1 SQVTM, CDR2 ANQGSEA. V was pared by 6 bases and J by 5 bases, with 6 bases of the junction left unmatched. The CDR3 consists of 13 residues. CDR3 in DNA: TGCAGCGTACGGGACAGGGGCAGGGAGACCCAGTACTTC. Its translation is CSVRDRGRETQYF.

This clonotype was found a few times. This rearrangement joins TRBV5-1 to TRBJ1-1; TRBD1 is a possible D gene (6 bases). The CDR3 is made up of 15 amino acids. CDR1 and CDR2 (germline): SGHRS, YFSETQ. V lost 0 bases to trimming and J lost 4 bases, with 13 bases between them. Here the CDR3 DNA reads TGCGCCAGCAGCTTGGCGGGGGGGGCGCGCACTGAAGCTTTCTTT. It yields the protein CASSLAGGARTEAFF.

This clonotype was seen more than once but under ten times. The chain recombines TRBV27 with TRBJ2-2, with 7 bases aligning to TRBD1. The CDR3 sequence is 13 residues long. Germline-derived CDR1 and CDR2 are MNHEY and SMNVEV (reference sequence). Trimming took 9 bases from V and 6 from J; bases not matched to a gene: 7. The CDR3 protein is CASRRTGAGELFF. DNA of the CDR3: TGTGCCAGTCGTCGGACAGGCGCCGGGGAGCTGTTTTTT.

This clonotype has only a few counts. The V gene is TRBV7-4, the J gene TRBJ1-5, with D uncertain. V lost 1 base, J lost 6 bases, and 7 bases lay in between. CDR3 length equals 13 residues. CDR1 is SGHVT and CDR2 is SQSDAQ in the germline V gene. CDR3 in amino acids: CASSLVWGQPQHF. CDR3 nucleotides: TGTGCCAGCAGCTTAGTTTGGGGTCAGCCCCAGCATTTT.

The chain links TRBV3-1 to TRBJ2-3, with D perhaps matching TRBD1 (5 bases). CDR3 size: 16 residues. Trimming took off 4 bases at V and 0 bases at J, with 14 bases between the two ends. Germline V lookup: CDR1 LGHDT, CDR2 YNNKEL (reference sequence). The CDR3 loop is CASSPRGRASTDTQYF. In DNA, the CDR3 is TGTGCCAGCAGCCCCCGAGGCAGGGCAAGCACAGATACGCAGTATTTT.

This clonotype was counted between two and nine times. The chain carries TRBV20-1 and TRBJ2-5; 11 bases are shared with TRBD1. Germline CDR1 reads DFQATT; CDR2 reads SNEGSKA (reference sequence). V trimming: 3 bases; J trimming: 5 bases; junction bases outside the gene matches: 5. This CDR3 region has 14 residues. The DNA for the CDR3 is TGCAGTGCTAGCACCGGGACAGGGGGTGAGACCCAGTACTTC. As protein: CSASTGTGGETQYF.

In its sample, this clonotype was seen a few times. This chain connects TRBV7-9 to TRBJ1-2, with D possibly TRBD1 on 5 matching bases. Trimming shortened V by 7 bases and J by 5 bases, and 14 bases separated the two germline ends. The CDR3 contains 13 residues. The germline V gene has CDR1 SEHNR and CDR2 FQNEAQ (reference sequence). This chain's CDR3 is CASTPGGIYGYTF. The CDR3 DNA is TGTGCCAGCACTCCCGGGGGGATATATGGCTACACCTTC.

This chain uses TRBV7-9 with TRBJ2-7, with TRBD2 identical over 9 bases. From germline, CDR1 is SEHNR and CDR2 FQNEAQ (reference sequence). The CDR3 has 15 amino acids. Trimming cost V 1 base and J 4 bases; bases outside gene matches: 5. CDR3 bases: TGTGCCAGCAGCTTAGTTTCTAGCGGGAAATACGAGCAGTACTTC. Its translation: CASSLVSSGKYEQYF. The whole variable domain, remainder taken from reference TRBV7-9 and TRBJ2-7, is DTGVSQNPRHKITKRGQNVTFRCDPISEHNRLYWYRQTLGQGPEFLTYFQNEAQLEKSRLLSDRFSAERPKGSFSTLEIQRTEQGDSAMYLCASSLVSSGKYEQYFGPGTRLTVT.

This clonotype has ten or more counts. For the CDR3, the DNA is TGTGCCAGCAGCCGAAATGTCGGGCGGGTCCAAGAGACCCAGTACTTC. Its protein is CASSRNVGRVQETQYF. The rearrangement uses TRBV3-1 and TRBJ2-5, with TRBD2 as a possible D gene (5 bases). This CDR3 is built from 16 residues. Germline V gene data show CDR1 as LGHDT and CDR2 as YNNKEL (reference sequence). Trimming took 4 bases from V and 1 from J, leaving 16 bases between them.

This clonotype showed up just a few times. V and J are TRBV27 and TRBJ2-7; the D is unclear. The CDR3 has 14 amino acids. V was pared by 2 bases and J by 4 bases, with 12 bases between. Looked up from germline, CDR1 is MNHEY and CDR2 is SMNVEV (reference sequence). CDR3 region: CASSLRSLVYEQYF. The CDR3 bases are TGTGCCAGCAGTTTACGTTCGTTGGTATACGAGCAGTACTTC.